One and the same sample provided the 3 T cell receptor beta chains below, sequenced in a study of OX40 agonist ivuxolimab in advanced cancers. Measured with immunoSEQ multiplex PCR; TCRdb has only the in-frame clones, and not every one. Among over 50,000 clones listed, roughly 83% were seen once. The sequencing used CD4+ or CD8+ T cells sorted from blood, collected in a trial of the OX40 agonist ivuxolimab. Receptor source: an adult with an advanced solid tumor such as melanoma, head and neck, liver or kidney cancer.

This clone was picked up one time. V gene TRBV9 combines with J gene TRBJ2-3; the D gene is possibly TRBD2 (5 bases). Looked up from germline, CDR1 is SGDLS and CDR2 is YYNGEE. This CDR3 has 13 amino acids. The V end was cut by 3 bases, the J end by 6 bases, with 11 bases between. CDR3 in DNA: TGTGCCAGCAGCGACGGGGTATGGGATACGCAGTATTTT. Its translation: CASSDGVWDTQYF.

Here the CDR3 DNA reads TGTGCCAGCAGTTACCCCCCCAGGGGCTACGAGCAGTACTTC. This codes for CASSYPPRGYEQYF. The chain recombines TRBV6-5 with TRBJ2-7; the D gene is possibly TRBD1 (6 bases). The CDR3 contains 14 residues. Trimming took off 2 bases at V and 3 bases at J, with 11 bases between the two ends. The V gene's germline CDR1 is MNHEY and CDR2 SVGAGI.

J is TRBJ2-7 and V is TRBV11-2; D unclear. The CDR3 contains 15 residues. V lost 1 base to trimming and J lost 2 bases, with 12 bases between them. Germline loops: CDR1 SGHAT, CDR2 FQNNGV. The CDR3 reads CASSLGAADPYEQYF. CDR3 coding DNA: TGTGCCAGCAGCTTAGGGGCAGCCGATCCCTACGAGCAGTACTTC.